The 10 T cell receptor beta chains below come from one sample, sequenced in a study of CD8+CD57+ T cells in acquired aplastic anemia. Genomic DNA provided the template from which TCR beta VDJ and CDR3 profiles were obtained. Each CDR3 protein gets one entry after TCRdb re-called the reads with MiXCR. The profile shows about 110,000 distinct CDR3 sequences, approximately 49% of them singletons. Material for sequencing was sorted CD4+, CD8+, or CD8+CD57+ T cells (not recorded which) from PBMCs. Receptor source: a human donor in good health, serving as a control.

This clonotype was picked up many times. The chain links TRBV5-1 to TRBJ2-1, with D tentatively TRBD2 (6 bases). Germline values: CDR1 SGHRS, CDR2 YFSETQ. The CDR3 length is 14 residues. V was cut by 4 bases and J by 5 bases, with 13 bases left in between. The CDR3 sequence is CASSVTSFHNEQFF. The CDR3 DNA sequence: TGCGCCAGCAGCGTCACTAGCTTCCACAATGAGCAGTTCTTC.

The chain joins TRBV7-9 to TRBJ1-2, with 7 nucleotides matching TRBD1. The CDR3 sequence is 11 residues long. Germline CDR1 SEHNR, CDR2 FQNEAQ (reference sequence). The V gene end was trimmed by 6 bases and the J gene end by 6 bases; junction bases not matched to a gene: 1. The CDR3 DNA reads TGTGCCAGCAGGGACAGGAATGGCTACACCTTC. This codes for CASRDRNGYTF.

V and J are TRBV19 and TRBJ1-5; 11 bases line up with TRBD1. With V trimmed by 6 bases and J by 6 bases, 4 bases remained unmatched. The V gene's germline CDR1 is LNHDA and CDR2 SQIVND (reference sequence). CDR3 size: 14 residues. The CDR3 sequence is CASSGQGAIQPQHF. CDR3 bases: TGTGCCAGTAGCGGACAGGGGGCAATTCAGCCCCAGCATTTT.

V and J are TRBV7-9 and TRBJ1-2; unclear D gene. Germline lookup yields CDR1 SEHNR and CDR2 FQNEAQ (reference sequence). With 1 base removed from V and 4 bases from J, the gap between germline ends came to 7 bases. This CDR3 comprises 13 residues. CDR3 coding DNA: TGTGCCAGCAGCTTAGACGTTGTCTATGGCTACACCTTC. It encodes CASSLDVVYGYTF.

The chain has TRBV6-2 or TRBV6-3 and TRBJ2-3; TRBD1 matches 7 bases. Germline CDR1 is MNHEY and CDR2 is SVGEGT. V lost 0 bases, J lost 5 bases, and 8 bases stayed unmatched. The CDR3 contains 16 residues. CDR3 sequence (DNA): TGTGCCAGCAGTTACTCGGTGGACAGGAAGGGAGATACGCAGTATTTT. Translated: CASSYSVDRKGDTQYF.

V is TRBV9 and J is TRBJ2-2, with 13 positions matching TRBD2. Germline V gene lookup returns CDR1 SGDLS and CDR2 YYNGEE. V trimming: 0 bases; J trimming: 5 bases; junction bases outside the gene matches: 13. The CDR3 sequence is 20 residues long. The CDR3 sequence is CASSVAHQLAGGPRTGELFF. The CDR3 DNA reads TGTGCCAGCAGCGTAGCCCACCAACTAGCGGGGGGGCCTCGGACCGGGGAGCTGTTTTTT.

The CDR3 nucleotides are TGTGCCAGCAGCTTAGCCGGGACAGGGAACCTTGAAGCTTTCTTT. As protein: CASSLAGTGNLEAFF. The chain recombines TRBV7-6 with TRBJ1-1; TRBD1 matches at 9 bases. CDR3 length: 15 amino acids. With V trimmed by 0 bases and J by 7 bases, 6 bases remained unmatched. Germline V gene sequence: CDR1 SGHVS, CDR2 FNYEAQ.

Note on this clonotype: An end of the junction differs from the germline gene, which may be a read error. The CDR3: CAGSPQGAPSPLHF. CDR3 DNA sequence: TGTGCCGGTAGTCCACAGGGGGCACCTTCACCCCTCCACTTT. The genes are TRBV19 and TRBJ1-6, with 9 nucleotides matching TRBD1. The CDR3 is 14 amino acids. Germline V gene data show CDR1 as LNHDA and CDR2 as SQIVND (reference sequence).

The rearrangement uses TRBV10-3 and TRBJ1-3; D call uncertain. Trimming removed 7 bases at V and 1 base at J, with 8 bases between. The CDR3 sequence is 13 residues long. Germline assignment: CDR1 ENHRY and CDR2 SYGVKD. The CDR3 loop reads CAITKESGNTIYF. In nucleotides, the CDR3 is TGTGCCATCACTAAGGAATCTGGAAACACCATATATTTT.

This clonotype was counted a few times. J is TRBJ2-5 and V is TRBV10-3; D possibly corresponds to TRBD2 (6 bases). V lost 3 bases and J lost 8, with 13 bases in between. CDR3 length equals 13 residues. Germline lookup yields CDR1 ENHRY and CDR2 SYGVKD. CDR3 loop: CAISDREAQTQYF. Written as DNA, the CDR3 is TGTGCCATCAGTGACAGGGAGGCGCAAACCCAGTACTTC.